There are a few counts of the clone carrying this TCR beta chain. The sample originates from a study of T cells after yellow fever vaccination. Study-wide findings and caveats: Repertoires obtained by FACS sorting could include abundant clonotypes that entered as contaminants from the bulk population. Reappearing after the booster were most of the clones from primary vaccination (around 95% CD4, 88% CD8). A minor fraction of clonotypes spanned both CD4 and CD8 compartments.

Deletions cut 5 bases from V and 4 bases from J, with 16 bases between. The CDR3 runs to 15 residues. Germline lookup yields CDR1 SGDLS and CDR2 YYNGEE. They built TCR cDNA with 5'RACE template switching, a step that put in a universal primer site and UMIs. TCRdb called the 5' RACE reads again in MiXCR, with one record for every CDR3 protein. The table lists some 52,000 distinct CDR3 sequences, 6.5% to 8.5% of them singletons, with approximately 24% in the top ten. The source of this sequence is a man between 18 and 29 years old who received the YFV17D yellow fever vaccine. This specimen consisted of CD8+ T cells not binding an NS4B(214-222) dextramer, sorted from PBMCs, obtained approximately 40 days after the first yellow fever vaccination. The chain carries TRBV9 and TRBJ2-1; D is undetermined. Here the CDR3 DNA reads TGTGCCAGCAGACCCCTCAACAAAGTATACAATGAGCAGTTCTTC. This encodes CASRPLNKVYNEQFF.